What follows are 28 T cell receptor beta chains derived from one specimen sequenced in a study of blood T cell repertoires in COVID-19. Some clones are missing from TCRdb's copy, which holds only in-frame ones; the method was immunoSEQ multiplex PCR. The table includes hundreds of thousands of clones, roughly nine tenths detected once. Sequenced material: PBMCs or T cells enriched from blood (not recorded which). These receptors were obtained from a man aged 25-40 years who had recovered from COVID-19.

The chain employs TRBV15 and TRBJ2-1; possible D gene TRBD2, 6 bases. Trimming stripped 1 base from V and 5 bases from J, with 15 bases between. CDR3 length: 16 residues. Germline CDR1 is LNHNV and CDR2 is YYDKDF (reference sequence). In DNA, the CDR3 is TGTGCCACCAGCAGAGTCCCTAGCGAGGTTGACAATGAGCAGTTCTTC. It codes for CATSRVPSEVDNEQFF.

This clone was observed a few times. The rearrangement uses TRBV7-2 and TRBJ2-7; 8 nucleotides match TRBD2. Germline-derived CDR1 and CDR2 are SGHTA and FQGNSA. The CDR3 runs 13 residues. Trimming at V came to 0 bases and at J to 6 bases, leaving 1 base not matched to a gene. CDR3 sequence reads: CASSLALAGEQYF. CDR3 nucleotides: TGTGCCAGCAGCTTAGCCCTAGCGGGCGAGCAGTACTTC.

Comment on this clone: The same CDR3 is also encoded by other DNA sequences in this sample. V usage is TRBV9 and J usage is TRBJ2-3; 7 bases align to TRBD1. V was pared by 2 bases and J by 1 base, with 1 base of the junction left unmatched. This CDR3 has 14 amino acids. Germline V gene sequence: CDR1 SGDLS, CDR2 YYNGEE. The CDR3 region is CASSVDRGTDTQYF. The CDR3 DNA follows: TGTGCCAGCAGCGTTGACAGGGGCACAGATACGCAGTATTTT.

CDR3 in DNA: TGTGCCAGCAAACGCACAGGGAACACTGAAGCTTTCTTT. Translated: CASKRTGNTEAFF. The gene calls are TRBV11-3 and TRBJ1-1, with TRBD1 as a possible D gene (5 bases). This CDR3 region has 13 residues. V gave up 7 bases and J gave up 1 base, with 10 bases separating them. Germline loops: CDR1 SGHNT, CDR2 YENEEA.

The chain joins TRBV7-6 to TRBJ2-1, with 8 bases matching TRBD2. The CDR3 has 16 residues. In germline, CDR1 is SGHVS, CDR2 FNYEAQ. J was trimmed by 0 bases and V by 4 bases; bases with no gene match: 5. CDR3 sequence reads: CASSSVAGNSYNEQFF. CDR3 nucleotide sequence: TGTGCCAGCAGCTCTGTAGCGGGGAACTCCTACAATGAGCAGTTCTTC.

The rearrangement links TRBV24-1 to TRBJ1-1; D is perhaps TRBD1 (6 bases). V was clipped by 4 bases and J by 1 base, with 12 bases between them. This CDR3 comprises 15 residues. Germline assignment: CDR1 KGHDR and CDR2 SFDVKD. In DNA form, the CDR3 reads TGTGCCACCAGTGACAAAGGACAGAAGAACACTGAAGCTTTCTTT. This sequence encodes CATSDKGQKNTEAFF.

This rearrangement joins TRBV3-1 (or the pseudogene TRBV3-2) to TRBJ2-2; 7 positions agree with TRBD2. V was pared by 1 base and J by 4 bases, with 9 bases of the junction left unmatched. The germline gives CDR1 LGHDT, CDR2 YNNKEL (reference sequence). CDR3 size: 17 residues. The CDR3 DNA is TGTGCCAGCAGCCAAGTGGGGGGGGTCGGAGGCACCGGGGAGCTGTTTTTT. It codes for CASSQVGGVGGTGELFF.

The chain carries TRBV30 and TRBJ2-7; 11 bases agree with TRBD1. Germline CDR1 and CDR2: GTSNPN and SVGIG (reference sequence). The CDR3 contains 14 residues. The ends lost 7 bases at V and 9 bases at J; junction bases unmatched: 14. The CDR3 spells CALARGQGGTLQYF. The CDR3 nucleotides are TGTGCCTTGGCCCGGGGACAGGGGGGTACGTTGCAGTACTTC.

The chain links TRBV12-5 to TRBJ1-1; maybe TRBD1 (5 bases). Trimming took off 6 bases at V and 2 bases at J, with 13 bases between the two ends. This CDR3 spans 14 amino acids. Germline V CDR1 and CDR2: LGHNT, FRNRAP. The CDR3 loop reads CASGPGTSNTEAFF. For the CDR3, the DNA is TGTGCTAGTGGACCCGGGACTTCCAACACTGAAGCTTTCTTT. The full variable domain, in which reference TRBV12-5 and TRBJ1-1 provide the parts outside the CDR3, is DARVTQTPRHKVTEMGQEVTMRCQPILGHNTVFWYRQTMMQGLELLAYFRNRAPLDDSGMPKDRFSAEMPDATLATLKIQPSEPRDSAVYFCASGPGTSNTEAFFGQGTRLTVV.

For the CDR3, the DNA is TGTGCCAGTAGAGCGGGACCAATCTACGAGCAGTACTTC. This translates into CASRAGPIYEQYF. The chain combines TRBV19 with TRBJ2-7, with 7 bases aligning to TRBD2. This CDR3 has 13 residues. CDR1 and CDR2 from the germline V gene are LNHDA and SQIVND (reference sequence). Trimming removed 6 bases from V and 3 bases from J; junction bases left unmatched: 5.

The chain employs TRBV13 and TRBJ2-3; 7 bases align to TRBD2. V lost 0 bases and J lost 5; bases outside the gene matches: 11. The germline V gene has CDR1 PRHDT and CDR2 FYEKMQ (reference sequence). This CDR3 region has 17 residues. In nucleotides, the CDR3 is TGTGCCAGCAGCTTAGGGCTTGGCGGGAGTGGGCGAGATACGCAGTATTTT. Protein product: CASSLGLGGSGRDTQYF.

This clone was seen just once. V gene TRBV4-1 combines with J gene TRBJ2-5, with 10 nucleotides matching TRBD1. The germline gives CDR1 MGHRA, CDR2 YSYEKL. The length of the CDR3 is 15 residues. The junction had 7 bases not matched to a gene; V was cut back by 5 bases and J by 4 bases. The CDR3 here is CASSDPGTGVETQYF. The CDR3 bases are TGCGCCAGCAGCGATCCCGGGACAGGGGTAGAGACCCAGTACTTC.

This sequence joins TRBV28 and TRBJ1-5; D is uncertain. CDR3 length: 14 amino acids. Trimming pared 3 bases from V and 3 bases from J, leaving 9 bases between. Germline V gene data show CDR1 as MDHEN and CDR2 as SYDVKM. Written as DNA, the CDR3 is TGTGCCAGCAGTTTCCAACAGTTCAATCAGCCCCAGCATTTT. Translated, it gives CASSFQQFNQPQHF. Complete variable domain (other parts from reference TRBV28 and TRBJ1-5): DVKVTQSSRYLVKRTGEKVFLECVQDMDHENMFWYRQDPGLGLRLIYFSYDVKMKEKGDIPEGYSVSREKKERFSLILESASTNQTSMYLCASSFQQFNQPQHFGDGTRLSIL.

This clone was counted once. The chain has TRBV19 and TRBJ2-7; possible D gene TRBD1, 5 bases. V lost 1 base, J lost 2 bases, and 6 bases lay in between. The CDR3 runs 13 residues. The germline V gene has CDR1 LNHDA and CDR2 SQIVND (reference sequence). The chain's CDR3 is CASSIAGPYEQYF. CDR3 nucleotide sequence: TGTGCCAGTAGTATAGCAGGGCCCTACGAGCAGTACTTC.

This chain uses TRBV6-5 with TRBJ2-5; TRBD1 might be the D (5 bases). Trimming removed 7 bases from V and 2 bases from J, with 17 bases in between. Germline CDR1 is MNHEY and CDR2 is SVGAGI. The CDR3 runs 15 residues. The CDR3 is CASNRDSAPQETQYF. The CDR3 DNA is TGTGCCAGCAACCGTGACAGCGCGCCGCAAGAGACCCAGTACTTC.

This chain uses TRBV7-9 with TRBJ1-1; no definite D call. Germline V CDR1 and CDR2: SEHNR, FQNEAQ (reference sequence). V was clipped by 1 base and J by 3 bases, with 9 bases between them. The CDR3 sequence is 14 residues long. The chain's CDR3 is CASSLGIADTEAFF. The CDR3 nucleotides read TGTGCCAGCAGCTTAGGAATCGCGGACACTGAAGCTTTCTTT.

The rearrangement joins TRBV5-1 to TRBJ2-7; maybe TRBD2 (6 bases). The CDR3 consists of 11 residues. Germline CDR1 is SGHRS and CDR2 is YFSETQ. V was pared by 5 bases and J by 4 bases, with 7 bases between. The CDR3, as DNA: TGCGCCAGCAGGGGGGGTTACGAGCAGTACTTC. It encodes CASRGGYEQYF.

The rearrangement joins TRBV11-2 to TRBJ2-1; tentative D call: TRBD2 (5 bases). The V gene's germline CDR1 is SGHAT and CDR2 FQNNGV. The CDR3 is 17 residues long. Trimming shortened V by 0 bases and J by 13 bases, and 25 bases separated the two germline ends. Written as DNA, the CDR3 is TGTGCCAGCAGCTTAGATCCGGGAAATAGCAACCCCTCAGGTCAGTTCTTC. It yields the protein CASSLDPGNSNPSGQFF.

In DNA, the CDR3 is TGTGCCAGCAGTGAAAGGCAGGGCGGCACCGGGGAGCTGTTTTTT. Encoded protein: CASSERQGGTGELFF. The chain has TRBV6-1 and TRBJ2-2, with a tentative D call TRBD1 (5 bases). The V end lost 2 bases, the J end lost 4 bases, and 11 bases lay between the germline ends. In germline, CDR1 is MNHNS, CDR2 SASEGT. The CDR3 is 15 residues long.

The chain combines TRBV28 with TRBJ2-3; 11 bases are a match to TRBD1. This CDR3 is built from 16 residues. V shed 7 bases, J shed 6 bases, and the junction held 12 bases outside the gene matches. Germline V gene sequence: CDR1 MDHEN, CDR2 SYDVKM. The CDR3 reads CASTRAGTGGFDTQYF. The CDR3 DNA reads TGTGCCAGCACCCGGGCCGGGACAGGGGGTTTCGATACGCAGTATTTT.

The chain combines TRBV5-1 with TRBJ2-7; 7 positions agree with TRBD2. The CDR3 runs 15 residues. The germline CDR1 and CDR2 sequences are SGHRS and YFSETQ. V dropped 4 bases and J dropped 0; count of bases not matched to a gene: 7. The CDR3 loop reads CASSTLPGGSYEQYF. CDR3 coding DNA: TGCGCCAGCAGCACCTTACCGGGAGGCTCCTACGAGCAGTACTTC.

The chain carries TRBV7-3 and TRBJ2-3, with 7 bases matching TRBD2. The CDR3 loop spans 15 amino acids. The V gene end was trimmed by 3 bases and the J gene end by 4 bases; junction bases not matched to a gene: 7. Germline V gene lookup returns CDR1 SGHTA and CDR2 FQGTGA. DNA of the CDR3: TGTGCCAGCAGCTTTGAGGGAGGGTTAGCAGATACGCAGTATTTT. Its protein product is CASSFEGGLADTQYF.

This chain uses TRBV14 with TRBJ1-5, with 8 bases matching TRBD1. J lost 9 bases, V lost 3 bases, and 1 base had no gene match. The CDR3 totals 12 residues. Per germline, CDR1 SGHDN and CDR2 FVKESK. CDR3 bases: TGTGCCAGCAGCCAGGGGACAGGGCCCCAGCATTTT. Protein sequence: CASSQGTGPQHF.

The rearrangement joins TRBV5-4 to TRBJ1-2; 9 bases agree with TRBD1. This CDR3 region has 12 residues. CDR1 is SGHNT and CDR2 is YYREEE in the germline V gene (reference sequence). The trim removed 4 bases at V and 5 bases at J, leaving 0 bases unmatched. The CDR3 sequence is CASSGQGYGYTF. CDR3 DNA: TGTGCCAGCAGCGGACAGGGGTATGGCTACACCTTC. The full variable domain, completed using reference TRBV5-4 and TRBJ1-2, is ETGVTQSPTHLIKTRGQQVTLRCSSQSGHNTVSWYQQALGQGPQFIFQYYREEENGRGNFPPRFSGLQFPNYSSELNVNALELDDSALYLCASSGQGYGYTFGSGTRLTVV.

CDR3 in amino acids: CASRSPTGGNQPQHF. The DNA for the CDR3 is TGTGCCAGCAGGTCACCGACAGGGGGGAATCAGCCCCAGCATTTT. This chain joins TRBV28 and TRBJ1-5; TRBD1 matches 9 bases. CDR1 is MDHEN and CDR2 is SYDVKM in the germline V gene. The CDR3 extends over 15 amino acids. The junction had 7 bases not matched to a gene; V was cut back by 6 bases and J by 4 bases.

The V gene is TRBV11-2, the J gene TRBJ2-1, with D hard to call. From germline, CDR1 is SGHAT and CDR2 FQNNGV. The CDR3 is made up of 16 amino acids. V lost 1 base and J 1 base, leaving 11 bases between the germline ends. The DNA of the CDR3 is TGTGCCAGCAGCTTAGGGTCACTTCTATCCTACAATGAGCAGTTCTTC. It yields the protein CASSLGSLLSYNEQFF.

The chain has TRBV5-5 and TRBJ1-2, with a weak D call TRBD1 (5 bases). Germline V lookup: CDR1 SGHKS, CDR2 YYEKEE (reference sequence). V lost 2 bases, J lost 12 bases, and 14 bases lay in between. This CDR3 has 12 residues. The CDR3 is CASSFLTTENTF. The CDR3 DNA is TGTGCCAGCAGCTTTCTCACGACAGAGAACACCTTC.

This rearrangement joins TRBV5-1 to TRBJ1-6, with D hard to call. The CDR3 sequence is 15 residues long. Per the germline V gene, CDR1 is SGHRS and CDR2 is YFSETQ. The V end lost 1 base, the J end lost 4 bases, and 9 bases lay between the germline ends. The CDR3 DNA sequence: TGCGCCAGCAGCTTGAGCGGATTATATAATTCACCCCTCCACTTT. This translates into CASSLSGLYNSPLHF.